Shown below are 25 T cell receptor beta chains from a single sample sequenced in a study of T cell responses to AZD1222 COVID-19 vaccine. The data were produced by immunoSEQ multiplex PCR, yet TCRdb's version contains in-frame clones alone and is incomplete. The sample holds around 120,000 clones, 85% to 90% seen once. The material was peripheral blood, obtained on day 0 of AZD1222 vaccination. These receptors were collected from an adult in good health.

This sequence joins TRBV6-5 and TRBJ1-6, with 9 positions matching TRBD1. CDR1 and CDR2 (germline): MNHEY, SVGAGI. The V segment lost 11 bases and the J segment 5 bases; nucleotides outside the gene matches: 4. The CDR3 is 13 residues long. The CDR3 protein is CAGGQGNNSPLHF. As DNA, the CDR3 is TGTGCCGGAGGACAGGGGAATAATTCACCCCTCCACTTT.

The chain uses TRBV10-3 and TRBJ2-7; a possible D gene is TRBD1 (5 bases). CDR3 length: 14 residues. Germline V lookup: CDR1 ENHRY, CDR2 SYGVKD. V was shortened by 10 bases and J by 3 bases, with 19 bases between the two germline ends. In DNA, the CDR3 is TGTGCCACCAACAAGGGCCTAGGGGACTACGAGCAGTACTTC. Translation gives CATNKGLGDYEQYF.

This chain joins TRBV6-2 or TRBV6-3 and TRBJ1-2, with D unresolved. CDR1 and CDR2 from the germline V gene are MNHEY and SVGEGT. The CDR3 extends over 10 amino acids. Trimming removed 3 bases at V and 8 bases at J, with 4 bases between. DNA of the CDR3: TGTGCCAGCAGTTATTTCGGCTACACCTTC. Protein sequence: CASSYFGYTF.

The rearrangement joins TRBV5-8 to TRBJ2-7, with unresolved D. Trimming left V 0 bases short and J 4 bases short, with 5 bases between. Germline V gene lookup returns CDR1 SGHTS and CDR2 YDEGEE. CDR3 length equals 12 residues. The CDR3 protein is CASSLEGYEQYF. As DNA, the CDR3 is TGTGCCAGCAGCTTGGAAGGTTACGAGCAGTACTTC. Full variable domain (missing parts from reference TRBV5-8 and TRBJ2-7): EAGVTQSPTHLIKTRGQQATLRCSPISGHTSVYWYQQALGLGLQFLLWYDEGEERNRGNFPPRFSGRQFPNYSSELNVNALELEDSALYLCASSLEGYEQYFGPGTRLTVT.

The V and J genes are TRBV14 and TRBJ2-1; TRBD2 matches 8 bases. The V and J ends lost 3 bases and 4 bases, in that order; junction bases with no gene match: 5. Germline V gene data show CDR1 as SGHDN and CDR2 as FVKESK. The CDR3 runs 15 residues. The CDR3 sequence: CASSHASGSYNEQFF. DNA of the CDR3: TGTGCCAGCAGCCACGCTAGCGGGTCTTACAATGAGCAGTTCTTC.

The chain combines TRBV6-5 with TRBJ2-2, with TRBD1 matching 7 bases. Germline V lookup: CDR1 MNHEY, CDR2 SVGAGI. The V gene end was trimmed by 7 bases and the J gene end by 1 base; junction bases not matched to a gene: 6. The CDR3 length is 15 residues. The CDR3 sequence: CASNWGQRNTGELFF. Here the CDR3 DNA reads TGTGCCAGCAACTGGGGACAGCGGAACACCGGGGAGCTGTTTTTT.

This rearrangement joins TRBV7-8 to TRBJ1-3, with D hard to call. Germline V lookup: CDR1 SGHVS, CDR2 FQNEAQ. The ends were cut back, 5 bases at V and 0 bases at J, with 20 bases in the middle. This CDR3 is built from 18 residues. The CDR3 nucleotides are TGTGCCAGCAGCCTCCGTGTGGAACACGAAACCTCTGGAAACACCATATATTTT. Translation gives CASSLRVEHETSGNTIYF.

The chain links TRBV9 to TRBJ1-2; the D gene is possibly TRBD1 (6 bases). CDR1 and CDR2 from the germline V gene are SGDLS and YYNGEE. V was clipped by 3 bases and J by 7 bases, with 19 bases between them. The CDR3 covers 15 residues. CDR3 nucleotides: TGTGCCAGCAGCGCATCACTTAGACAGGTTTTTGGCTACACCTTC. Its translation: CASSASLRQVFGYTF. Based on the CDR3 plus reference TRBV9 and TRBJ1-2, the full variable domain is DSGVTQTPKHLITATGQRVTLRCSPRSGDLSVYWYQQSLDQGLQFLIQYYNGEERAKGNILERFSAQQFPDLHSELNLSSLELGDSALYFCASSASLRQVFGYTFGSGTRLTVV.

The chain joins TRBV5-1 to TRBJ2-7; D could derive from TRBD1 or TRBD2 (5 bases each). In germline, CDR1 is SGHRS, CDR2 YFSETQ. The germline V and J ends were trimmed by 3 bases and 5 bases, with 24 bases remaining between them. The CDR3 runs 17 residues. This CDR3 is CASSSGTALREVHEQYF. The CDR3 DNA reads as TGCGCCAGCAGCTCAGGGACCGCCCTCCGGGAAGTCCACGAGCAGTACTTC.

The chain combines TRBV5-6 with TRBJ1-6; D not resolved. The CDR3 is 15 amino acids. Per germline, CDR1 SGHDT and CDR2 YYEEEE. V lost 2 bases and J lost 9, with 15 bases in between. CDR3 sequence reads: CASSLPSQPPSPLHF. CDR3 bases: TGTGCCAGCAGCTTACCTAGCCAACCCCCTTCACCCCTCCACTTT.

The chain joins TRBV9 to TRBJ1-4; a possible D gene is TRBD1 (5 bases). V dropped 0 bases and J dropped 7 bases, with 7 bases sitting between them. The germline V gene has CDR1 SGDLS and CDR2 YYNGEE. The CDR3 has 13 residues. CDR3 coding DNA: TGTGCCAGCAGCGTAGGGAGGGGTGAAAAACTGTTTTTT. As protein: CASSVGRGEKLFF.

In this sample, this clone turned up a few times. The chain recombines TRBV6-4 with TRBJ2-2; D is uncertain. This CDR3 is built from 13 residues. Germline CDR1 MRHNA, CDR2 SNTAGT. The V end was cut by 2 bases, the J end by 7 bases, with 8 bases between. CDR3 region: CASSDLGLGELFF. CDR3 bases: TGTGCCAGCAGTGACCTGGGTCTCGGGGAGCTGTTTTTT.

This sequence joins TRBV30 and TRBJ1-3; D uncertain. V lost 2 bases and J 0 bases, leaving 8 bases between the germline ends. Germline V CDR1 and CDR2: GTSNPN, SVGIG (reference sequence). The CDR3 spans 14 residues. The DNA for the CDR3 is TGTGCCTGGAGTAGGGTAGCCTCTGGAAACACCATATATTTT. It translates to CAWSRVASGNTIYF.

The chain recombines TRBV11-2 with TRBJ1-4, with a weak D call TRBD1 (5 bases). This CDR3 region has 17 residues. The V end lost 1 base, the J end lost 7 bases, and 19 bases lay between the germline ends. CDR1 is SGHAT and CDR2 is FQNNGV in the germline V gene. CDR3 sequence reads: CASSLATGTQEGEKLFF. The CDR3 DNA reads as TGTGCCAGCAGCTTAGCGACCGGGACCCAAGAGGGTGAAAAACTGTTTTTT.

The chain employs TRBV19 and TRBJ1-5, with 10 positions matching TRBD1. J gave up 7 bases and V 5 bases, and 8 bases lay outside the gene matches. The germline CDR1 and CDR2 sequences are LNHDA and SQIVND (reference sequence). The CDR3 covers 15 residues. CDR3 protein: CASSSWDRGGQPQHF. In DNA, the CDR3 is TGTGCCAGTAGTTCTTGGGACAGGGGAGGACAGCCCCAGCATTTT.

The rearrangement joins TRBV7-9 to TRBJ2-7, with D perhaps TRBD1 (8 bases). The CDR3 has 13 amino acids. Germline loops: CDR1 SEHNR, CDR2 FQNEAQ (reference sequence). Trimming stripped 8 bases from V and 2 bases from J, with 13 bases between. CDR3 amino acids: CASGTGGAYEQYF. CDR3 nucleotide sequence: TGTGCCAGCGGCACAGGGGGGGCCTACGAGCAGTACTTC.

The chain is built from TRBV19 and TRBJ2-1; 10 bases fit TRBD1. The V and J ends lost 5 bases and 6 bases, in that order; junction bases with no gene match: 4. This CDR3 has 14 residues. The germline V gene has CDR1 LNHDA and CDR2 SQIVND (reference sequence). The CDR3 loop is CASSGGQGLNEQFF. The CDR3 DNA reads TGTGCCAGTAGTGGGGGACAGGGGCTCAATGAGCAGTTCTTC.

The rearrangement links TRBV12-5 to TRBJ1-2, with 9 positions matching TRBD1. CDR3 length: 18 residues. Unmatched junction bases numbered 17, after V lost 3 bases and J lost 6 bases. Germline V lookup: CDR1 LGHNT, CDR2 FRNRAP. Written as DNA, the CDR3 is TGTGCTAGTGGTTTTAAACCCTCATTAGAGGGACAGGGCAATGGCTACACCTTC. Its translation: CASGFKPSLEGQGNGYTF.

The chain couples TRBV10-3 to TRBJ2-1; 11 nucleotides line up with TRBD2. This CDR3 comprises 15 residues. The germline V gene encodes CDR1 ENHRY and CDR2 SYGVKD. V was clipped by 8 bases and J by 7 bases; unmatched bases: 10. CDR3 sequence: CAIAPPSGGPNEQFF. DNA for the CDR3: TGTGCCATCGCCCCCCCTAGCGGGGGGCCTAATGAGCAGTTCTTC.

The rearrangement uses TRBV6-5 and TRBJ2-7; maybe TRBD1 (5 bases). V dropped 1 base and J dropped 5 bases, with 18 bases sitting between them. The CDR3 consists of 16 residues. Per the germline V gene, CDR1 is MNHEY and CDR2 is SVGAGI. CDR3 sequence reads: CASSYWTSISGNEQYF. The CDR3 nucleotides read TGTGCCAGCAGTTACTGGACATCGATTTCTGGGAACGAGCAGTACTTC.

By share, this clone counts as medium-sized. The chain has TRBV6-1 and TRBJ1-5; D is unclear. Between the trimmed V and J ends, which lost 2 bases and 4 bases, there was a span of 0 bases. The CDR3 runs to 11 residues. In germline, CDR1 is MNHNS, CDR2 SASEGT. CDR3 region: CASSENQPQHF. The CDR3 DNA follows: TGTGCCAGCAGTGAAAATCAGCCCCAGCATTTT.

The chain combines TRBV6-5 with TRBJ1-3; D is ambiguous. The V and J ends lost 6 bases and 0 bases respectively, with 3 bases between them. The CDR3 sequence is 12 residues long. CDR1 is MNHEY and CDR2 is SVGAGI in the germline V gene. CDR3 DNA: TGTGCCAGCAGAGCCTCTGGAAACACCATATATTTT. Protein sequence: CASRASGNTIYF.

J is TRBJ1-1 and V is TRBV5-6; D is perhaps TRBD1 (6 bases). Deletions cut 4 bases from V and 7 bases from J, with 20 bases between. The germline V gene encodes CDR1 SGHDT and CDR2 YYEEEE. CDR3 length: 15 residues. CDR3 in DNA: TGTGCCAGCAGCCCCTCTGGGGGGGCCGGTGGTGAAGCTTTCTTT. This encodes CASSPSGGAGGEAFF.

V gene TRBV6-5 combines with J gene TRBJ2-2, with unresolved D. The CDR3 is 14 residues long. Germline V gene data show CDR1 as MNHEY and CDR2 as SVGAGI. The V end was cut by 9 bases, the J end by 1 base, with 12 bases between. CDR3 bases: TGTGCCAGTCAAGCAAGGGTGAACACCGGGGAGCTGTTTTTT. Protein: CASQARVNTGELFF.

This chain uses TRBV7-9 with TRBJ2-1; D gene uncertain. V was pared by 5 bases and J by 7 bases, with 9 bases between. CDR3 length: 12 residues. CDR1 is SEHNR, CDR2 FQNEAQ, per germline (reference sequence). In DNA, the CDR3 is TGTGCCAGCAGCCCCGACTTTAATGAGCAGTTCTTC. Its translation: CASSPDFNEQFF.